What follows are 21 T cell receptor beta chains derived from one specimen sequenced in a study of blood T cell repertoires in COVID-19 (dated by TCRdb to 2019 to 2021). Library construction relied on the immunoSEQ multiplex PCR assay. Entries here come from immuneACCESS through TCRdb and include only in-frame sequences with V and J called. Some clones fail to appear in such tables; in the studies checked, an unresolved V gene covers under half of the shortfall, and the cause of the remainder is unknown. The sample yields 200,000 to 250,000 clones; approximately 84% were counted once. 4.4% of the sample belongs to the ten largest clones. The sample was peripheral blood. Receptors were obtained from a man aged 45-65 years with acute or convalescent COVID-19.

The chain uses TRBV5-1 and TRBJ1-4; 8 bases agree with TRBD1. Trimming took 4 bases from V and 3 from J; bases not matched to a gene: 11. Per germline, CDR1 SGHRS and CDR2 YFSETQ. This CDR3 is built from 17 residues. As DNA, the CDR3 is TGCGCCAGCAGCACACAGACAGGGGAAGGAGCTAATGAAAAACTGTTTTTT. It encodes CASSTQTGEGANEKLFF.

This chain joins TRBV29-1 and TRBJ1-1, with D perhaps TRBD1 (6 bases). Germline CDR1 and CDR2: SQVTM and ANQGSEA. This CDR3 comprises 12 residues. The V and J ends lost 5 bases and 5 bases respectively, with 12 bases between them. CDR3 coding DNA: TGCAGCGTTTTGGGGGCATATACTGAAGCTTTCTTT. The encoded protein is CSVLGAYTEAFF.

The chain links TRBV3-1 (or the pseudogene TRBV3-2) to TRBJ2-5, with 10 bases identical to TRBD2. Germline V gives CDR1 LGHDT, CDR2 YNNKEL (reference sequence). The V and J ends lost 6 bases and 4 bases, in that order; junction bases with no gene match: 8. The CDR3 length is 15 residues. The CDR3 DNA sequence: TGTGCCAGCAGTCGTAGCGGGGGGCCGGGAGAGACCCAGTACTTC. Protein: CASSRSGGPGETQYF.

The chain combines TRBV6-5 with TRBJ1-2, with 7 bases fitting TRBD1. The V segment lost 0 bases and the J segment 4 bases; nucleotides outside the gene matches: 5. Germline CDR1 is MNHEY and CDR2 is SVGAGI. There are 15 residues in the CDR3. In nucleotides, the CDR3 is TGTGCCAGCAGTTACTCGGGCTCAGGGGGCTATGGCTACACCTTC. This sequence encodes CASSYSGSGGYGYTF.

This chain uses TRBV19 with TRBJ1-6; unclear D gene. The germline V gene encodes CDR1 LNHDA and CDR2 SQIVND (reference sequence). This CDR3 contains 17 residues. Trimming took off 1 base at V and 2 bases at J, with 12 bases between the two ends. The CDR3 is CASSIGYGRTYNSPLHF. CDR3 nucleotides: TGTGCCAGTAGTATAGGATACGGCAGGACCTATAATTCACCCCTCCACTTT.

The V and J genes are TRBV5-8 and TRBJ2-7; possibly TRBD2 for D (5 bases). Germline V CDR1 and CDR2: SGHTS, YDEGEE. The V and J ends lost 4 bases and 4 bases respectively, with 9 bases between them. This CDR3 spans 12 amino acids. The CDR3 nucleotides read TGTGCCAGCAGCCTCCGAGGGTACGAGCAGTACTTC. As protein: CASSLRGYEQYF.

This CDR3 is CASSFEIRKRGRQGYTF. The CDR3 nucleotides read TGTGCCAGCAGCTTCGAAATTCGGAAAAGGGGGCGGCAGGGCTACACCTTC. The genes are TRBV11-2 and TRBJ1-2; 7 bases are shared with TRBD1. Germline V CDR1 and CDR2: SGHAT, FQNNGV. The CDR3 is 17 residues long. With V trimmed by 3 bases and J by 8 bases, 18 bases remained unmatched.

This clone appeared once. The genes are TRBV7-9 and TRBJ2-3, with TRBD2 matching 14 bases. CDR3 length: 15 amino acids. Trimming cost V 8 bases and J 0 bases; bases outside gene matches: 1. Germline-derived CDR1 and CDR2 are SEHNR and FQNEAQ (reference sequence). The DNA of the CDR3 is TGTGCCAGCCGGACTAGCGGGGGGAGCACAGATACGCAGTATTTT. Its protein product is CASRTSGGSTDTQYF.

The table lists this clone with a few counts. The chain employs TRBV5-8 and TRBJ1-5; D may be TRBD1 (5 bases). V was clipped by 4 bases and J by 2 bases, with 16 bases between them. The CDR3 length is 16 residues. CDR1 is SGHTS and CDR2 is YDEGEE in the germline V gene. CDR3 coding DNA: TGTGCCAGCAGCCGGGGGACCAACCCGGGCAATCAGCCCCAGCATTTT. This codes for CASSRGTNPGNQPQHF. The whole variable domain, filled in from reference TRBV5-8 and TRBJ1-5, reads EAGVTQSPTHLIKTRGQQATLRCSPISGHTSVYWYQQALGLGLQFLLWYDEGEERNRGNFPPRFSGRQFPNYSSELNVNALELEDSALYLCASSRGTNPGNQPQHFGDGTRLSIL.

The chain employs TRBV7-9 and TRBJ1-1; 10 nucleotides align to TRBD1. The CDR3 length is 13 residues. Looked up from germline, CDR1 is SEHNR and CDR2 is FQNEAQ (reference sequence). The J segment lost 7 bases and the V segment lost 6 bases, leaving 5 bases of the junction unmatched. In DNA form, the CDR3 reads TGTGCCAGCAGTTGGGGACAGGGGATTGAAGCTTTCTTT. This sequence encodes CASSWGQGIEAFF.

The genes are TRBV3-1 (or the pseudogene TRBV3-2) and TRBJ2-7; no firm D call. Trimming removed 0 bases from V and 4 bases from J, with 10 bases in between. The CDR3 runs 14 residues. Germline V lookup: CDR1 LGHDT, CDR2 YNNKEL (reference sequence). The CDR3 DNA sequence: TGTGCCAGCAGCCAAGATCTAGGCCCATACGAGCAGTACTTC. The encoded protein is CASSQDLGPYEQYF.

This sequence joins TRBV11-3 and TRBJ1-6; D is uncertain. CDR3 length: 13 amino acids. Germline CDR1 reads SGHNT; CDR2 reads YENEEA. Trimming cost V 0 bases and J 8 bases, with 5 bases left between them. CDR3: CASSLETDSPLHF. CDR3 bases: TGTGCCAGCAGCTTAGAAACTGATTCACCCCTCCACTTT.

This sequence joins TRBV11-2 and TRBJ1-2; D unclear. CDR1 SGHAT and CDR2 FQNNGV come from the germline V gene. The CDR3 loop spans 15 amino acids. The ends were cut back, 1 base at V and 0 bases at J, with 9 bases in the middle. Written as DNA, the CDR3 is TGTGCCAGCAGCTTAGGCCCGGGATCTAACTATGGCTACACCTTC. It encodes CASSLGPGSNYGYTF.

V and J are TRBV9 and TRBJ2-5; possible D gene TRBD2, 5 bases. CDR3 length equals 15 residues. CDR1 is SGDLS and CDR2 is YYNGEE in the germline V gene. With 4 bases removed from V and 2 bases from J, the gap between germline ends came to 15 bases. CDR3 nucleotides: TGTGCCAGCAGCTTACAACAAAGCGGTCAAGAGACCCAGTACTTC. It yields the protein CASSLQQSGQETQYF.

The chain is built from TRBV27 and TRBJ2-7; maybe TRBD2 (6 bases). The germline V gene has CDR1 MNHEY and CDR2 SMNVEV (reference sequence). V lost 4 bases to trimming and J lost 3 bases, with 16 bases between them. The CDR3 sequence is 15 residues long. The CDR3 reads CASSYKVGGYYEQYF. For the CDR3, the DNA is TGTGCCAGCAGTTATAAGGTCGGGGGATACTACGAGCAGTACTTC.

This clone was seen a few times. V usage is TRBV6-5 and J usage is TRBJ1-5; 7 bases map to TRBD1. In germline, CDR1 is MNHEY, CDR2 SVGAGI. The V gene end was trimmed by 5 bases and the J gene end by 0 bases; junction bases not matched to a gene: 4. The CDR3 length is 15 residues. CDR3 in amino acids: CASSRTGYSNQPQHF. In DNA form, the CDR3 reads TGTGCCAGCAGTAGGACAGGTTATAGCAATCAGCCCCAGCATTTT.

CDR3 residues: CASSHTSLSYEQYF. The DNA for the CDR3 is TGTGCCAGCAGCCACACAAGTCTCTCCTACGAGCAGTACTTC. The V call is TRBV28, the J call TRBJ2-7; unclear D gene. The germline gives CDR1 MDHEN, CDR2 SYDVKM. Trimming stripped 6 bases from V and 0 bases from J, with 12 bases between. CDR3 length equals 14 residues. Based on the CDR3 plus reference TRBV28 and TRBJ2-7, the full variable domain is DVKVTQSSRYLVKRTGEKVFLECVQDMDHENMFWYRQDPGLGLRLIYFSYDVKMKEKGDIPEGYSVSREKKERFSLILESASTNQTSMYLCASSHTSLSYEQYFGPGTRLTVT.

The CDR3 DNA reads TGTGCCACCAGCAGAGCTCAGGGCGTCTCCTACGAGCAGTACTTC. It encodes CATSRAQGVSYEQYF. The chain has TRBV15 and TRBJ2-7; possibly TRBD1 for D (5 bases). Between the trimmed V and J ends, which lost 1 base and 0 bases, there was a span of 10 bases. CDR1 is LNHNV and CDR2 is YYDKDF in the germline V gene (reference sequence). CDR3 length: 15 residues.

This clone was detected a few times. V and J are TRBV7-6 and TRBJ2-2, with no clear D. This CDR3 region has 13 residues. CDR1 and CDR2 from the germline V gene are SGHVS and FNYEAQ. Trimming cost V 3 bases and J 1 base, with 3 bases left between them. In DNA, the CDR3 is TGTGCCAGCAGCTTCCTGAACACCGGGGAGCTGTTTTTT. Translated: CASSFLNTGELFF. The full variable domain, with the rest looked up from reference TRBV7-6 and TRBJ2-2, is GAGVSQSPRYKVTKRGQDVALRCDPISGHVSLYWYRQALGQGPEFLTYFNYEAQQDKSGLPNDRFSAERPEGSISTLTIQRTEQRDSAMYRCASSFLNTGELFFGEGSRLTVL.

This clone was found a few times. The chain recombines TRBV27 with TRBJ1-5, with D possibly matching TRBD1 (5 bases). Trimming took 8 bases from V and 7 from J, leaving 15 bases between them. CDR3 size: 13 residues. Germline-derived CDR1 and CDR2 are MNHEY and SMNVEV (reference sequence). CDR3 nucleotides: TGTGCCAGCGGGGTGGGGGGTTGGCAGCCCCAGCATTTT. Amino acid sequence: CASGVGGWQPQHF.

The chain links TRBV19 to TRBJ2-6; 7 bases match TRBD2. Germline CDR1 is LNHDA and CDR2 is SQIVND (reference sequence). The V and J ends lost 4 bases and 0 bases, in that order; junction bases with no gene match: 3. The CDR3 extends over 16 amino acids. CDR3 in DNA: TGTGCCAGTAGTAAGGTAGCGGGCTCTGGGGCCAACGTCCTGACTTTC. As protein: CASSKVAGSGANVLTF. The full variable domain, completed using reference TRBV19 and TRBJ2-6, is DGGITQSPKYLFRKEGQNVTLSCEQNLNHDAMYWYRQDPGQGLRLIYYSQIVNDFQKGDIAEGYSVSREKKESFPLTVTSAQKNPTAFYLCASSKVAGSGANVLTFGAGSRLTVL.